This T cell receptor (beta chain) originates from a study of blood T cells in healthy people across ages. Sample-barcoded 5' priming and a J-beta primer mix drove a second PCR of 7 to 11 cycles. TCRdb itself ran the 5' RACE reads through MiXCR, one entry per CDR3 protein. The profile shows 780,000 or so distinct CDR3 sequences, more than 20% of them singletons. The CDR3 runs to 14 residues. The V gene's germline CDR1 is DFQATT and CDR2 SNEGSKA (reference sequence). Broader study findings: Per million T cells, TCR beta diversity dropped about linearly as age rose. No one knew whether donors had CMV, which possibly confounded expanded clonotype changes.

Turning to this clonotype: Its antigen is currently unknown.

The same data also went into a second study, on T cells of mothers and their children.

The sample consisted of blood. The TCR comes from a boy aged 5-17 years in good health. The rearrangement links TRBV20-1 to TRBJ2-2, with D perhaps TRBD2 (6 bases). Here the CDR3 reads CRRRGETNTGELFF. CDR3 coding DNA: TGCAGGAGGAGGGGAGAGACGAACACCGGGGAGCTGTTTTTT.